Sequencing of this T cell receptor beta chain was carried out in a study of vaccination effects on CD4 cells after COVID-19. Background on the study: The two convalescent patients provided samples 16 days and one week before vaccination.

Here immunoSEQ multiplex PCR was the method, and the copy in TCRdb shows in-frame clones only, minus some. The table includes under 55,000 clones, about three quarters detected once. Sequencing in the ViraFEST assay came after antigen-specific CD4+ T cells had been expanded with viral peptide pools, which were used to stimulate PBMC. Subsequent to a culture period of around 10 days, CD4+ T cells were isolated. Confirmation by PCR established that the person had SARS-CoV-2 infection between March and December 2020. The CDR3 is 15 residues long. The V end was cut by 3 bases, the J end by 5 bases, with 13 bases between. Germline V gives CDR1 SGHTA, CDR2 FQGNSA. On this clone itself: Its antigen is currently unknown.

Sequenced material: CD4+ T cells from PBMCs cultured with a peptide pool, taken before COVID-19 vaccination. This chain links TRBV7-2 with TRBJ2-2; D tentatively reads TRBD1 or TRBD2 (5 bases each). The sequence came from a human donor who had a prior SARS-CoV-2 infection. The CDR3 coding sequence is TGTGCCAGCAGCTTCCAGGGACGGTCGACCGGGGAGCTGTTTTTT. Translation: CASSFQGRSTGELFF.